This section outlines one T cell receptor beta chain sequence together with its context. Regions amplified from RNA transcripts were the TCR beta CDR3 regions. First-round RT-PCR of the TCR CDR3 relied on the HTBI primer set. TCRdb recomputed calls from the multiplex PCR reads with MiXCR, one row per CDR3 protein. The sample contains under 700,000 distinct CDR3 sequences, 16% of which appear only once. Hyperthyroidism, newly diagnosed and lasting under 2 months, affected patients aged 18 to 65. Exclusion criteria comprised uncontrolled infection, other autoimmune disease, pregnancy or lactation. Used for diagnoses were clinical symptoms, serum thyroxine and TRAb, thyroid ultrasound and orbital computed tomography. The sample belongs to a study of T cells in Graves' hyperthyroidism and ophthalmopathy. Background on the study: Peripheral blood sampling occurred at initial diagnosis, before any treatment.

Trimming at V came to 6 bases and at J to 2 bases, leaving 9 bases not matched to a gene. This CDR3 has 15 amino acids. Looked up from germline, CDR1 is ENHRY and CDR2 is SYGVKD. This sequence joins TRBV10-3 and TRBJ1-1, with 7 positions matching TRBD1. The sequence derives from a young woman with Graves' hyperthyroidism. Sequencing was performed on blood. Here the CDR3 DNA reads TGTGCCATCAGACGACAGGGAGGGTTCAACACTGAAGCTTTCTTT. Protein sequence: CAIRRQGGFNTEAFF.